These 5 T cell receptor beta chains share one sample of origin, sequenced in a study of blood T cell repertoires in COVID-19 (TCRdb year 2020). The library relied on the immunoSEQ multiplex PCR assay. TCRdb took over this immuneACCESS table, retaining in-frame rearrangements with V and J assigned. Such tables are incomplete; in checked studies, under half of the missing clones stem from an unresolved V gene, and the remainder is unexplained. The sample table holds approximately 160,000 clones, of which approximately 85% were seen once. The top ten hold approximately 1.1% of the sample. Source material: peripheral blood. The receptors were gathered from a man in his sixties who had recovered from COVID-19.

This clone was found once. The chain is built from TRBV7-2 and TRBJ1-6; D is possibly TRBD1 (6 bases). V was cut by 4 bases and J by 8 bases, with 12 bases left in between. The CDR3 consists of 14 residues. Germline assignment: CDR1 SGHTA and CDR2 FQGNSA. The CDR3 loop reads CASSSDRIDSPLHF. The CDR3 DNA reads TGTGCCAGCAGCTCGGACAGAATTGATTCACCCCTCCACTTT.

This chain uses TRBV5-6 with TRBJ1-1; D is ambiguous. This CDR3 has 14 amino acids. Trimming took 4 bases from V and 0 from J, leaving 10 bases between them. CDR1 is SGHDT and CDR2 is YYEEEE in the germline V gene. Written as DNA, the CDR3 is TGTGCCAGCAGCAACAGCCCTTTGAACACTGAAGCTTTCTTT. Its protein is CASSNSPLNTEAFF.

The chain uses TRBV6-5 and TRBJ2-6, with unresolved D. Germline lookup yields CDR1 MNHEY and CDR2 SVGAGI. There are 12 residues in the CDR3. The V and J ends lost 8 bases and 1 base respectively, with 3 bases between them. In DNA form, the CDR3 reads TGTGCCAGCTCATCTGGGGCCAACGTCCTGACTTTC. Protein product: CASSSGANVLTF.

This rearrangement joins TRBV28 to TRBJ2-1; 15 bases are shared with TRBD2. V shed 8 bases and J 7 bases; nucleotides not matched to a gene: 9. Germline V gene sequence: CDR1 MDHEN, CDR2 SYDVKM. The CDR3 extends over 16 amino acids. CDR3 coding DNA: TGTGCCAGCGGACTAGCGGGGGGGCCGCGGGAGAATGAGCAGTTCTTC. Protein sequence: CASGLAGGPRENEQFF.

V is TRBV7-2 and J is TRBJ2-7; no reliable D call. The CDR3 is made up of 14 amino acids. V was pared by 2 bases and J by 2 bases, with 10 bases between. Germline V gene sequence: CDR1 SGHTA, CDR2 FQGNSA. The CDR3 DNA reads TGTGCCAGCAGCTTAATGGGCCAAACCTACGAGCAGTACTTC. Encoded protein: CASSLMGQTYEQYF. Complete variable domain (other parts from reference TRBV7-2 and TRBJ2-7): GAGVSQSPSNKVTEKGKDVELRCDPISGHTALYWYRQSLGQGLEFLIYFQGNSAPDKSGLPSDRFSAERTGGSVSTLTIQRTQQEDSAVYLCASSLMGQTYEQYFGPGTRLTVT.